What follows describes a single T cell receptor beta chain. Its antigen remains unidentified. This entry comes from a study of T cell responses to AZD1222 COVID-19 vaccine. Overall study results and limits: A mostly white British donor set with more females was recruited, and clonal diversity was possibly underestimated. Baseline testing showed seropositivity in only 6 or 7 AZD1222 recipients. Two AZD1222 administrations were followed by greater Spike-specific TCR breadth and depth.

Method: immunoSEQ multiplex PCR; TCRdb's copy keeps in-frame clones and lacks some. The sample has about 120,000 clones; around 90% are singletons. There are 14 residues in the CDR3. V was clipped by 4 bases and J by 5 bases, with 16 bases between them. Per germline, CDR1 SGDLS and CDR2 YYNGEE. The rearrangement joins TRBV9 to TRBJ2-7, with D possibly matching TRBD1 (5 bases). This receptor was obtained from an adult in good health. Sequenced material: peripheral blood, taken on day 0 of AZD1222 vaccination. CDR3 nucleotides: TGTGCCAGCAGCCCCACAGGTCGGTGGGACGAGCAGTACTTC. It codes for CASSPTGRWDEQYF.